These 8 T cell receptor beta chains were sequenced from one sample in a study of blood T cell repertoires in COVID-19. Profiled with immunoSEQ multiplex PCR; TCRdb holds only in-frame clones, not every one. The data contain approximately 190,000 clones, around four fifths of them singletons. Sequences were obtained from peripheral blood. These receptors originate from a woman aged 25-40 years with acute or convalescent COVID-19.

The chain joins TRBV29-1 to TRBJ2-7, with D possibly TRBD2 on 5 matching bases. CDR1 is SQVTM, CDR2 ANQGSEA, per germline. V was trimmed by 3 bases and J by 3 bases, leaving 9 bases between them. This CDR3 region has 12 residues. CDR3 loop: CSVDGVGYEQYF. The CDR3 bases are TGCAGCGTTGACGGGGTTGGCTACGAGCAGTACTTC.

This chain joins TRBV4-3 and TRBJ2-1; 7 bases fit TRBD2. The CDR3 loop spans 19 amino acids. From germline, CDR1 is LGHNA and CDR2 YSLEER. The trim removed 0 bases at V and 7 bases at J, leaving 18 bases unmatched. The CDR3 is CASSQDLRTRREGSNEQFF. The CDR3 bases are TGCGCCAGCAGCCAAGATCTTCGCACAAGGAGGGAGGGGTCGAATGAGCAGTTCTTC.

V is TRBV19 and J is TRBJ2-1; tentative D call: TRBD2 (5 bases). The CDR3 spans 12 residues. Trimming removed 5 bases from V and 5 bases from J, with 7 bases in between. Germline assignment: CDR1 LNHDA and CDR2 SQIVND (reference sequence). DNA of the CDR3: TGTGCCAGTAGTCCGCGGGACAATGAGCAGTTCTTC. Its translation: CASSPRDNEQFF.

The chain carries TRBV3-1 (or the pseudogene TRBV3-2) and TRBJ2-7, with 7 bases fitting TRBD1. V lost 4 bases and J lost 5; bases outside the gene matches: 8. This CDR3 is built from 14 residues. CDR1 is LGHDT, CDR2 YNNKEL, per germline (reference sequence). The CDR3 DNA reads as TGTGCCAGCAGCCCTCGACAGGGTGGGCACGAGCAGTACTTC. Protein product: CASSPRQGGHEQYF.

The chain carries TRBV19 and TRBJ2-3, with a tentative D call TRBD1 (6 bases). With 8 bases removed from V and 1 base from J, the gap between germline ends came to 16 bases. The CDR3 contains 15 residues. CDR1 is LNHDA, CDR2 SQIVND, per germline (reference sequence). In nucleotides, the CDR3 is TGTGCCAGTTCTACAGGGAAGTGGGGCACAGATACGCAGTATTTT. It yields the protein CASSTGKWGTDTQYF.

The chain uses TRBV29-1 and TRBJ1-2; D remains unclear. This CDR3 is built from 12 residues. Germline-derived CDR1 and CDR2 are SQVTM and ANQGSEA. V lost 3 bases and J 3 bases, leaving 8 bases between the germline ends. CDR3 loop: CSVEREDYGYTF. CDR3 DNA sequence: TGCAGCGTTGAGAGGGAAGACTATGGCTACACCTTC. Looking up the rest from reference TRBV29-1 and TRBJ1-2 gives the full variable domain: SAVISQKPSRDICQRGTSLTIQCQVDSQVTMMFWYRQQPGQSLTLIATANQGSEATYESGFVIDKFPISRPNLTFSTLTVSNMSPEDSSIYLCSVEREDYGYTFGSGTRLTVV.

There are a few counts of this clone. The CDR3 region is CASSQESGVSDTQYF. The CDR3, as DNA: TGTGCCAGCAGCCAAGAATCGGGAGTCTCAGATACGCAGTATTTT. The chain links TRBV4-2 to TRBJ2-3, with D possibly matching TRBD2 (6 bases). With 0 bases removed from V and 4 bases from J, the gap between germline ends came to 11 bases. The CDR3 runs 15 residues. Germline V CDR1 and CDR2: LGHNA, YNFKEQ.

CDR3 residues: CASSLAGENTIYF. Written as DNA, the CDR3 is TGCGCCAGCAGCTTGGCCGGGGAAAACACCATATATTTT. The V and J genes are TRBV5-1 and TRBJ1-3; D gene uncertain. The CDR3 sequence is 13 residues long. V gave up 0 bases and J gave up 6 bases, with 7 bases separating them. Germline CDR1 reads SGHRS; CDR2 reads YFSETQ. The full variable domain, rest sourced from reference TRBV5-1 and TRBJ1-3, is KAGVTQTPRYLIKTRGQQVTLSCSPISGHRSVSWYQQTPGQGLQFLFEYFSETQRNKGNFPGRFSGRQFSNSRSEMNVSTLELGDSALYLCASSLAGENTIYFGEGSWLTVV.